This TCR beta chain originates from a study of CD8+CD57+ T cells in acquired aplastic anemia. CDR3 and TCR beta VDJ profiling relied on a genomic DNA template. TCRdb processed the reads anew with MiXCR; each CDR3 protein has one entry. The table records around 250,000 distinct CDR3 sequences, approximately 79% of them present only once. V was clipped by 2 bases and J by 9 bases, with 8 bases between them. This CDR3 region has 13 residues. Germline lookup yields CDR1 MNHEY and CDR2 SVGAGI. Patients chosen for sequencing had CD8+CD57+ cells that had expanded, as shown by flow cytometry. The TCR was taken from a human donor with aplastic anemia. Material for sequencing was sorted CD4+, CD8+, or CD8+CD57+ T cells (not recorded which) from PBMCs. This rearrangement joins TRBV6-5 to TRBJ1-6, with TRBD1 as a possible D gene (5 bases). This chain's CDR3 is CASSYTDISPLHF. The CDR3 DNA reads as TGTGCCAGCAGTTACACGGACATTTCACCCCTCCACTTT.